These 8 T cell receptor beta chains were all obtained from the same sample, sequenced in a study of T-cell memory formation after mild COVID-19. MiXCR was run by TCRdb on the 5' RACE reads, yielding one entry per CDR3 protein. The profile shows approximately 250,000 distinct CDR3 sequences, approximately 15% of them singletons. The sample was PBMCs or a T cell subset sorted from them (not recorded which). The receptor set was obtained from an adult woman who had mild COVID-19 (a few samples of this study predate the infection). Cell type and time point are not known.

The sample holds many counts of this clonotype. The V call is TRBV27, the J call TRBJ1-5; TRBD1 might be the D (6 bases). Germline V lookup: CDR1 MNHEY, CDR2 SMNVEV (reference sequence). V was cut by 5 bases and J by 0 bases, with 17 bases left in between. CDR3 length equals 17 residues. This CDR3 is CASSLIGGQDSNQPQHF. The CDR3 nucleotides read TGTGCCAGCAGTCTCATCGGGGGGCAGGATAGCAATCAGCCCCAGCATTTT.

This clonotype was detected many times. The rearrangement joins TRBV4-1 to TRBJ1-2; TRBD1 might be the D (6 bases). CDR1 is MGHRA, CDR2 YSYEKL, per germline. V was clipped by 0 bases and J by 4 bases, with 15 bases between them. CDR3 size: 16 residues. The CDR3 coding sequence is TGCGCCAGCAGCCAAGATAAGGGCAGAGGGGGCTATGGCTACACCTTC. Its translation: CASSQDKGRGGYGYTF.

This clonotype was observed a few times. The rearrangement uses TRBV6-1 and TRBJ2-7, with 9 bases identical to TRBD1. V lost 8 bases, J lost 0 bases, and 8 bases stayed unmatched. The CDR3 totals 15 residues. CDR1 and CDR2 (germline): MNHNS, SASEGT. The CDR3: CASRSRTGDSYEQYF. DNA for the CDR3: TGTGCCAGCCGCTCTAGGACAGGGGACTCCTACGAGCAGTACTTC.

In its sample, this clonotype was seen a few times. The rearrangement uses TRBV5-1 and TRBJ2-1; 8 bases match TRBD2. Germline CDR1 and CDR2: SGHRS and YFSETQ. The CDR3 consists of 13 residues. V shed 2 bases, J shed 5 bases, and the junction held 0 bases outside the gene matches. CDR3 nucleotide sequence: TGCGCCAGCAGCTTAGCGGGGGACAATGAGCAGTTCTTC. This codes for CASSLAGDNEQFF. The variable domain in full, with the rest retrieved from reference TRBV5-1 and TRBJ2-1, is KAGVTQTPRYLIKTRGQQVTLSCSPISGHRSVSWYQQTPGQGLQFLFEYFSETQRNKGNFPGRFSGRQFSNSRSEMNVSTLELGDSALYLCASSLAGDNEQFFGPGTRLTVL.

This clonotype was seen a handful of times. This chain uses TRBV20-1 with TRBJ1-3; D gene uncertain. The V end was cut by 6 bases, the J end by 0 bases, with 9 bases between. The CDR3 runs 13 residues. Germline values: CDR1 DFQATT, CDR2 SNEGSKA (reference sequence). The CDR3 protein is CSAQEDSGNTIYF. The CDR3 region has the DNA TGCAGTGCCCAGGAGGACTCTGGAAACACCATATATTTT.

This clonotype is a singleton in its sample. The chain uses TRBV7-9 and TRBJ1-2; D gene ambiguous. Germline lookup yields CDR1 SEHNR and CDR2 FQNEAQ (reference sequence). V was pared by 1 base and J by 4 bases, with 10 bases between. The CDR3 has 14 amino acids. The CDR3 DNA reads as TGTGCCAGCAGCTTAGTGGAGGTTGGCTATGGCTACACCTTC. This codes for CASSLVEVGYGYTF.

Here the CDR3 DNA reads TGTGCCAGCAGGGACCCATACGAATCGGATACGCAGTATTTT. Protein product: CASRDPYESDTQYF. This rearrangement joins TRBV6-5 to TRBJ2-3; D remains ambiguous. The CDR3 has 14 residues. V lost 6 bases to trimming and J lost 6 bases, with 16 bases between them. Looked up from germline, CDR1 is MNHEY and CDR2 is SVGAGI.

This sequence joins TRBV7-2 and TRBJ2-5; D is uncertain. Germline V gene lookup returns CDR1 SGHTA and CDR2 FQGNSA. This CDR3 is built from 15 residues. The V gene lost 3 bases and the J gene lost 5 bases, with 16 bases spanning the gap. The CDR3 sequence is CASSFGPVMGETQYF. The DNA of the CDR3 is TGTGCCAGCAGCTTCGGACCTGTCATGGGGGAGACCCAGTACTTC.